These 27 T cell receptor beta chains originate from one sample sequenced in a study of spatial heterogeneity in lung cancer. The time point here: sample taken at primary tumor resection. The sequenced material consisted of unsorted whole RNA from tumor, nontumor lung or frozen PBMC. TCRdb called the 5' RACE reads again in MiXCR, with one record for every CDR3 protein. The table includes some 41,000 distinct CDR3 sequences, approximately 7% detected once. The specimen comprised PBMCs, sampled at surgery. The source is a female donor with early-stage non-small cell lung cancer.

V usage is TRBV10-2 and J usage is TRBJ1-1, with unresolved D. Trimming stripped 2 bases from V and 4 bases from J, with 11 bases between. The germline V gene has CDR1 WSHSY and CDR2 SAAADI. This CDR3 comprises 14 residues. The DNA for the CDR3 is TGCGCCAGCAGTGAGGCGCTCGTCAGCACTGAAGCTTTCTTT. This gives the protein CASSEALVSTEAFF.

In this sample, this clonotype turned up many times. CDR3 residues: CASSPPPNTGELFF. Written as DNA, the CDR3 is TGTGCCAGCTCACCACCTCCTAACACCGGGGAGCTGTTTTTT. This chain joins TRBV18 and TRBJ2-2, with D uncertain. The CDR3 totals 14 residues. Germline lookup yields CDR1 KGHSH and CDR2 LQKENI. V lost 0 bases to trimming and J lost 2 bases, with 4 bases between them.

The rearrangement links TRBV3-1 to TRBJ1-5; no clear D gene. Trimming removed 3 bases at V and 11 bases at J, with 14 bases between. This CDR3 spans 13 amino acids. In germline, CDR1 is LGHDT, CDR2 YNNKEL (reference sequence). The DNA for the CDR3 is TGTGCCAGCAGCCAGAAGCTAGGATCGACCCAGCATTTT. The encoded protein is CASSQKLGSTQHF.

Ten or more counts support this clonotype. The chain combines TRBV10-3 with TRBJ1-4; D not certain. This CDR3 contains 17 residues. V was trimmed by 3 bases and J by 8 bases, leaving 22 bases between them. From germline, CDR1 is ENHRY and CDR2 SYGVKD. The CDR3 loop is CAISDSGRTTKGEKLFF. The CDR3 nucleotides are TGTGCCATCAGTGACTCGGGAAGGACCACCAAGGGAGAAAAACTGTTTTTT.

Many counts were recorded for this clonotype. The V and J genes are TRBV10-2 and TRBJ2-1; 8 bases agree with TRBD1. The CDR3 consists of 16 residues. Germline V gives CDR1 WSHSY, CDR2 SAAADI. Trimming took 3 bases from V and 4 from J; bases not matched to a gene: 8. For the CDR3, the DNA is TGCGCCAGCAGTGATAAGGACAGGGTAGGGTACAATGAGCAGTTCTTC. Translation gives CASSDKDRVGYNEQFF.

The genes are TRBV20-1 and TRBJ2-3, with no clear D. The germline CDR1 and CDR2 sequences are DFQATT and SNEGSKA (reference sequence). This CDR3 is built from 14 residues. V lost 0 bases and J lost 6, with 13 bases in between. The chain's CDR3 is CSARDRVGRDTQYF. CDR3 in DNA: TGCAGTGCTAGAGATCGGGTGGGTCGGGATACGCAGTATTTT.

This clonotype was counted at least ten times. V usage is TRBV20-1 and J usage is TRBJ2-7, with D perhaps TRBD1 (5 bases). The ends were cut back, 2 bases at V and 1 base at J, with 12 bases in the middle. Germline V gene sequence: CDR1 DFQATT, CDR2 SNEGSKA (reference sequence). CDR3 size: 14 residues. The CDR3: CSARRLGASYEQYF. The CDR3 DNA follows: TGCAGTGCTAGACGCTTAGGGGCATCCTACGAGCAGTACTTC.

This clonotype occurred many times. The rearrangement joins TRBV7-3 to TRBJ2-7, with TRBD1 matching over 7 bases. V dropped 5 bases and J dropped 2; count of bases not matched to a gene: 9. This CDR3 is built from 15 residues. Germline V lookup: CDR1 SGHTA, CDR2 FQGTGA. CDR3 residues: CASSKDGTATYEQYF. Written as DNA, the CDR3 is TGTGCCAGCAGCAAAGATGGGACAGCTACCTACGAGCAGTACTTC.

This clonotype came up many times. The chain uses TRBV20-1 and TRBJ1-4; D is ambiguous. This CDR3 is built from 12 residues. Germline V gene data show CDR1 as DFQATT and CDR2 as SNEGSKA (reference sequence). Trimming removed 5 bases at V and 7 bases at J, with 11 bases between. The CDR3 nucleotides read TGCAGTGCTCCCGGCCGCAGTGAAAAACTGTTTTTT. Translating gives CSAPGRSEKLFF.

This clonotype was observed a handful of times. The V call is TRBV27, the J call TRBJ1-1, with no clear D. The CDR3 is made up of 13 amino acids. With 7 bases removed from V and 2 bases from J, the gap between germline ends came to 11 bases. Germline V lookup: CDR1 MNHEY, CDR2 SMNVEV (reference sequence). This chain's CDR3 is CASTQGINTEAFF. For the CDR3, the DNA is TGTGCCAGCACCCAAGGGATAAACACTGAAGCTTTCTTT.

This clonotype came up a few times. The chain couples TRBV7-9 to TRBJ1-2; 10 nucleotides agree with TRBD1. Trimming at V came to 3 bases and at J to 6 bases, leaving 4 bases not matched to a gene. Germline V gene data show CDR1 as SEHNR and CDR2 as FQNEAQ (reference sequence). The CDR3 is 14 amino acids. The CDR3 DNA reads TGTGCCAGCAGCTTGAGGGACAGGGGACATGGCTACACCTTC. Its protein is CASSLRDRGHGYTF.

V and J are TRBV7-9 and TRBJ1-4, with unresolved D. Trimming left V 1 base short and J 8 bases short, with 14 bases between. The CDR3 loop spans 15 amino acids. Per germline, CDR1 SEHNR and CDR2 FQNEAQ (reference sequence). In DNA, the CDR3 is TGTGCCAGCAGCTTAGGGGAGTTTCGAGGAGAAAAACTGTTTTTT. Protein: CASSLGEFRGEKLFF.

This clonotype came up many times. The chain joins TRBV7-9 to TRBJ1-5, with a tentative D call TRBD1 (6 bases). CDR1 is SEHNR, CDR2 FQNEAQ, per germline (reference sequence). CDR3 length: 14 amino acids. V lost 6 bases and J lost 5, with 14 bases in between. CDR3 sequence (DNA): TGTGCCAGCAGTCCCGGGACAAGGGATCAGCCCCAGCATTTT. Protein sequence: CASSPGTRDQPQHF.

The sample holds many counts of this clonotype. The rearrangement uses TRBV6-1 and TRBJ1-2; a weak D match, TRBD1 (6 bases). From germline, CDR1 is MNHNS and CDR2 SASEGT. The CDR3 consists of 14 residues. V was cut by 6 bases and J by 4 bases, with 15 bases left in between. CDR3: CASSGEGDLYGYTF. The CDR3 DNA sequence: TGTGCCAGCAGCGGAGAGGGGGACCTCTATGGCTACACCTTC.

This clonotype was observed many times. V gene TRBV6-5 combines with J gene TRBJ2-7; maybe TRBD1 (6 bases). Germline CDR1 is MNHEY and CDR2 is SVGAGI. Deletions cut 4 bases from V and 4 bases from J, with 8 bases between. This CDR3 is 12 amino acids long. CDR3 coding DNA: TGTGCCAGCAGTTCCCAGGGGTACGAGCAGTACTTC. It translates to CASSSQGYEQYF.

This chain joins TRBV29-1 and TRBJ2-3; TRBD2 aligns across 7 bases. The J segment lost 5 bases and the V segment lost 3 bases, leaving 8 bases of the junction unmatched. Germline values: CDR1 SQVTM, CDR2 ANQGSEA. The CDR3 consists of 14 residues. CDR3 nucleotides: TGCAGCGTTGATCGGGGGGAACCTGGAGATACGCAGTATTTT. It specifies CSVDRGEPGDTQYF.

This clonotype was seen repeatedly, ten times or more. This chain joins TRBV9 and TRBJ2-4; a possible D gene is TRBD2 (7 bases). V was trimmed by 0 bases and J by 1 base, leaving 11 bases between them. This CDR3 has 16 amino acids. Looked up from germline, CDR1 is SGDLS and CDR2 is YYNGEE. CDR3 DNA: TGTGCCAGCAGCGTAGCTGGGGGGGCCGCCAAAAACATTCAGTACTTC. This gives the protein CASSVAGGAAKNIQYF.

This clonotype came up a few times. This chain joins TRBV9 and TRBJ2-5; no firm D call. V shed 0 bases and J shed 0 bases, with 6 bases lying between them. The CDR3 consists of 14 residues. Looked up from germline, CDR1 is SGDLS and CDR2 is YYNGEE. CDR3 region: CASSVVWDQETQYF. The CDR3, as DNA: TGTGCCAGCAGCGTAGTGTGGGACCAAGAGACCCAGTACTTC.

The sample holds many counts of this clonotype. The chain is built from TRBV10-1 and TRBJ2-2, with TRBD2 identical over 8 bases. V lost 2 bases, J lost 4 bases, and 6 bases stayed unmatched. The germline CDR1 and CDR2 sequences are WNHNN and SYGVQD (reference sequence). The CDR3 sequence is 16 residues long. The CDR3 sequence is CASSERSGGRTGELFF. As DNA, the CDR3 is TGCGCCAGCAGTGAGCGAAGCGGGGGCCGCACCGGGGAGCTGTTTTTT.

This clonotype occurred a few times. The CDR3 DNA is TGTGCCAGCAGCCCCCAGGACGGGACAAACACCGGGGAGCTGTTTTTT. The encoded protein is CASSPQDGTNTGELFF. The chain is built from TRBV14 and TRBJ2-2; D may be TRBD1 (6 bases). The CDR3 covers 16 residues. Trimming removed 4 bases from V and 2 bases from J, with 14 bases in between. From germline, CDR1 is SGHDN and CDR2 FVKESK.

This clonotype was seen ten or more times. The rearrangement joins TRBV6-6 to TRBJ2-3, with D hard to call. V lost 0 bases, J lost 5 bases, and 15 bases lay in between. The germline gives CDR1 MNHNY, CDR2 SVGAGI (reference sequence). The CDR3 spans 16 residues. The CDR3 reads CASSYSGISKEDTQYF. CDR3 DNA: TGTGCCAGCAGTTACTCTGGGATCTCAAAGGAAGATACGCAGTATTTT.

The chain uses TRBV19 and TRBJ1-5; possibly TRBD1 for D (6 bases). Germline values: CDR1 LNHDA, CDR2 SQIVND (reference sequence). V shed 8 bases and J shed 7 bases, with 15 bases lying between them. CDR3 size: 13 residues. CDR3 DNA sequence: TGTGCCAGTGCCACAGGGTGGGGACAGCCCCAGCATTTT. This encodes CASATGWGQPQHF. Full variable domain (missing parts from reference TRBV19 and TRBJ1-5): DGGITQSPKYLFRKEGQNVTLSCEQNLNHDAMYWYRQDPGQGLRLIYYSQIVNDFQKGDIAEGYSVSREKKESFPLTVTSAQKNPTAFYLCASATGWGQPQHFGDGTRLSIL.

This chain links TRBV3-1 with TRBJ2-3, with 13 nucleotides matching TRBD2. The germline V gene encodes CDR1 LGHDT and CDR2 YNNKEL (reference sequence). This CDR3 spans 17 amino acids. Trimming cost V 4 bases and J 2 bases; bases outside gene matches: 6. CDR3 DNA: TGTGCCAGCAGCCTGTCCGGGACTAGCGGGGTCACAGATACGCAGTATTTT. Residues: CASSLSGTSGVTDTQYF.

The chain joins TRBV4-1 to TRBJ2-5, with 9 bases lining up with TRBD2. The CDR3 contains 17 residues. Unmatched junction bases numbered 10, after V lost 4 bases and J lost 1 base. Germline lookup yields CDR1 MGHRA and CDR2 YSYEKL. The chain's CDR3 is CASSLLIAGVLQETQYF. The CDR3 DNA follows: TGCGCCAGCAGCCTCTTAATAGCGGGGGTCCTCCAAGAGACCCAGTACTTC.

This clonotype was counted ten times or more. The chain couples TRBV7-2 to TRBJ2-1; D is unresolved. Deletions cut 1 base from V and 9 bases from J, with 1 base between. The CDR3 has 10 residues. Germline V gene sequence: CDR1 SGHTA, CDR2 FQGNSA. The CDR3 bases are TGTGCCAGCAGCTTAGTTGAGCAGTTCTTC. Translation: CASSLVEQFF. Based on the CDR3 plus reference TRBV7-2 and TRBJ2-1, the full variable domain is GAGVSQSPSNKVTEKGKDVELRCDPISGHTALYWYRQSLGQGLEFLIYFQGNSAPDKSGLPSDRFSAERTGGSVSTLTIQRTQQEDSAVYLCASSLVEQFFGPGTRLTVL.

The rearrangement joins TRBV30 to TRBJ1-5, with D unresolved. CDR1 GTSNPN and CDR2 SVGIG come from the germline V gene (reference sequence). The CDR3 sequence is 13 residues long. Trimming took 2 bases from V and 5 from J, leaving 10 bases between them. CDR3 sequence reads: CAWSSGVYQPQHF. Here the CDR3 DNA reads TGTGCCTGGAGTAGCGGGGTCTATCAGCCCCAGCATTTT.

This clonotype was found many times. The chain has TRBV4-1 and TRBJ2-1; D is tentatively TRBD1 or TRBD2 (5 bases each). CDR1 and CDR2 (germline): MGHRA, YSYEKL. The CDR3 length is 15 residues. V was trimmed by 4 bases and J by 3 bases, leaving 13 bases between them. The CDR3 spells CASSLRDGFYNEQFF. The CDR3 DNA reads as TGCGCCAGCAGCCTCCGGGACGGGTTCTACAATGAGCAGTTCTTC.